This TCR beta chain was recovered during a study of Graves' ophthalmopathy and Graves' hyperthyroidism. Study observations and caveats: Discrimination between ophthalmopathy and stable hyperthyroidism by a 13-signature model showed about 89% sensitivity and 65% to 84% specificity. Detected in blood as well were most expanded thyroid clonotypes with frequency above 0.001.

This CDR3 comprises 13 residues. Germline V CDR1 and CDR2: LNHNV, YYDKDF (reference sequence). The ends were cut back, 7 bases at V and 11 bases at J, with 18 bases in the middle. Beta-chain TCR CDR3 regions were amplified from RNA transcripts. An opening RT-PCR round employed HTBI primers and preceded a second-round multiplex PCR. TCRdb recomputed calls from the multiplex PCR reads with MiXCR, one row per CDR3 protein. The sample has 650,000 to 900,000 distinct CDR3 sequences, around 40% seen once. PBMCs were density-gradient isolated from approximately 9.8 ml fresh blood. The sample holds a few counts of this clonotype. Its specificity is not known.

This clonotype originated in an adult man with Graves' ophthalmopathy. The rearrangement uses TRBV15 and TRBJ1-5; D not certain. Sequenced sample: peripheral blood. CDR3: CATKVTQQETQHF. CDR3 nucleotides: TGTGCCACCAAAGTGACGCAGCAAGAGACCCAGCATTTT.